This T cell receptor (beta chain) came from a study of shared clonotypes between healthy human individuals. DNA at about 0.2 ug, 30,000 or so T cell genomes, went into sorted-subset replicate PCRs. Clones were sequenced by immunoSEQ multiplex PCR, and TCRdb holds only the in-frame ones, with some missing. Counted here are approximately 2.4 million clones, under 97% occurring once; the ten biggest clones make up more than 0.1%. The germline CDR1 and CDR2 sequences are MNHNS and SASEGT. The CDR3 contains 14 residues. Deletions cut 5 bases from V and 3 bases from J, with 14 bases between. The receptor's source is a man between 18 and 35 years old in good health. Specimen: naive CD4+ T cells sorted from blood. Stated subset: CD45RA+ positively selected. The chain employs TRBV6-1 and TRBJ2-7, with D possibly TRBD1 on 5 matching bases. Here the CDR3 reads CASSWGTLGYEQYF. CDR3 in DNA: TGTGCCAGCAGTTGGGGCACTTTGGGCTACGAGCAGTACTTC.